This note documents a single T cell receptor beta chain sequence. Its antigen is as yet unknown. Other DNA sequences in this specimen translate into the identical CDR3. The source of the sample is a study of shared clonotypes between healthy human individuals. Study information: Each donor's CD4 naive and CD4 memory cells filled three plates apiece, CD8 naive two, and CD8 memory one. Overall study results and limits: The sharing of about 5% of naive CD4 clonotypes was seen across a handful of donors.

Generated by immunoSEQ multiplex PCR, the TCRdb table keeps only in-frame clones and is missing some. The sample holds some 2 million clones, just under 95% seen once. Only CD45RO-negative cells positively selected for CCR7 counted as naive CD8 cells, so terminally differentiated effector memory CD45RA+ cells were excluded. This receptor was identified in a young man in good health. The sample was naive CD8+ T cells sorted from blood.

The CDR3 sequence: CASSPLAGAQETQYF. The CDR3 DNA reads as TGCGCCAGCAGCCCTCTAGCGGGGGCCCAAGAGACCCAGTACTTC. V gene TRBV4-1 combines with J gene TRBJ2-5; 10 nucleotides line up with TRBD2. CDR1 is MGHRA and CDR2 is YSYEKL in the germline V gene. J was trimmed by 1 base and V by 4 bases; bases with no gene match: 3. The CDR3 totals 15 residues.